These 23 T cell receptor beta chains share one sample of origin, sequenced in a study of T cell responses to AZD1222 COVID-19 vaccine. Clones were sequenced by immunoSEQ multiplex PCR, and TCRdb holds only the in-frame ones, with some missing. This sample carries 75,000 to 95,000 clones, roughly nine tenths of them seen once, and the ten largest clones take approximately 5%. This specimen was peripheral blood, taken 28 days after the second AZD1222 dose. Receptors were obtained from an adult who received the AZD1222 COVID-19 vaccine.

The V gene is TRBV27, the J gene TRBJ2-7; D is undetermined. Trimming left V 4 bases short and J 0 bases short, with 1 base between. CDR1 MNHEY and CDR2 SMNVEV come from the germline V gene (reference sequence). There are 11 residues in the CDR3. DNA of the CDR3: TGTGCCAGCAGTTCCTCCTACGAGCAGTACTTC. Protein product: CASSSSYEQYF.

CDR3 amino acids: CASSVDRVSYNSPLHF. CDR3 nucleotide sequence: TGCGCCAGCTCCGTGGACAGGGTGTCCTATAATTCACCCCTCCACTTT. V usage is TRBV4-3 and J usage is TRBJ1-6; TRBD1 aligns across 8 bases. The CDR3 spans 16 residues. CDR1 and CDR2 (germline): LGHNA, YSLEER. J gave up 1 base and V 8 bases, and 7 bases lay outside the gene matches.

CDR3 in amino acids: CASSESWGGPYNEQFF. The DNA of the CDR3 is TGTGCCAGCAGTGAATCTTGGGGCGGACCGTACAATGAGCAGTTCTTC. This chain joins TRBV6-1 and TRBJ2-1, with D maybe TRBD1 (5 bases). Germline-derived CDR1 and CDR2 are MNHNS and SASEGT. V dropped 2 bases and J dropped 4 bases, with 15 bases sitting between them. CDR3 size: 16 residues.

V gene TRBV3-1 (or the pseudogene TRBV3-2) combines with J gene TRBJ1-1, with TRBD1 matching 7 bases. Trimming cost V 4 bases and J 12 bases; bases outside gene matches: 8. From germline, CDR1 is LGHDT and CDR2 YNNKEL (reference sequence). The CDR3 is 12 residues long. Here the CDR3 DNA reads TGTGCCAGCAGCCCTTTACCGGGACAGTCTTTCTTT. It encodes CASSPLPGQSFF.

In DNA, the CDR3 is TGTGCCAGCAGCGTAGATAGCAGCTCCTACGAGCAGTACTTC. Its translation: CASSVDSSSYEQYF. V gene TRBV9 combines with J gene TRBJ2-7; no firm D call. Trimming left V 0 bases short and J 0 bases short, with 7 bases between. Germline V gene data show CDR1 as SGDLS and CDR2 as YYNGEE. CDR3 length: 14 residues.

The gene calls are TRBV14 and TRBJ1-6; a weak D match, TRBD1 (6 bases). Deletions cut 4 bases from V and 10 bases from J, with 17 bases between. This CDR3 is built from 15 residues. Germline V gene sequence: CDR1 SGHDN, CDR2 FVKESK. The CDR3 DNA follows: TGTGCCAGCAGCCGAGATCAGGGGATTTGGTCACCCCTCCACTTT. Translation: CASSRDQGIWSPLHF.

The J gene is TRBJ2-3, the V gene TRBV7-9; tentatively, D is TRBD1 (6 bases). CDR1 is SEHNR and CDR2 is FQNEAQ in the germline V gene (reference sequence). V shed 4 bases and J shed 2 bases, with 19 bases lying between them. This CDR3 is 17 amino acids long. CDR3 residues: CASSSLYGQSPTDTQYF. DNA of the CDR3: TGTGCCAGCAGCTCCTTGTATGGACAGAGCCCCACAGATACGCAGTATTTT.

CDR3 DNA: TGTGCCAGCAGCTCTGGCCAAAGGACAGGGAGGCAAGAGCAGTACTTC. Residues: CASSSGQRTGRQEQYF. The rearrangement uses TRBV5-4 and TRBJ2-7; TRBD1 aligns across 8 bases. Looked up from germline, CDR1 is SGHNT and CDR2 is YYREEE (reference sequence). CDR3 size: 16 residues. With V trimmed by 3 bases and J by 7 bases, 15 bases remained unmatched.

The genes are TRBV7-9 and TRBJ2-2; 11 bases line up with TRBD2. The CDR3 consists of 15 residues. Unmatched junction bases numbered 5, after V lost 7 bases and J lost 4 bases. The germline CDR1 and CDR2 sequences are SEHNR and FQNEAQ (reference sequence). CDR3 in amino acids: CASTPGTSGTGELFF. As DNA, the CDR3 is TGTGCCAGCACCCCAGGGACTAGCGGCACCGGGGAGCTGTTTTTT.

V usage is TRBV12-3 or TRBV12-4 and J usage is TRBJ1-5, with 8 bases matching TRBD1. Losses at the gene ends were 3 bases for V and 11 bases for J; bases not matched to a gene: 6. The CDR3 totals 13 residues. The CDR3 region is CASSLGQALAQHF. The CDR3, as DNA: TGTGCCAGCAGTTTGGGACAGGCCCTAGCCCAGCATTTT.

The rearrangement links TRBV30 to TRBJ2-1; the D is unclear. From germline, CDR1 is GTSNPN and CDR2 SVGIG (reference sequence). Trimming removed 0 bases from V and 8 bases from J, with 17 bases in between. The CDR3 has 15 amino acids. The chain's CDR3 is CAWSVRQITPHEQFF. CDR3 bases: TGTGCCTGGAGTGTACGGCAGATTACCCCCCATGAGCAGTTCTTC.

This clone was observed a handful of times. The J gene is TRBJ1-5, the V gene TRBV18, with 7 nucleotides matching TRBD1. The V gene's germline CDR1 is KGHSH and CDR2 LQKENI. CDR3 size: 15 residues. V lost 2 bases to trimming and J lost 6 bases; unmatched junction nucleotides: 7. The CDR3, as DNA: TGTGCCAGCTCACCAAAATCAGGGGGAGTTCAGCCCCAGCATTTT. It codes for CASSPKSGGVQPQHF.

This clone was seen more than once but under ten times. The chain joins TRBV3-1 (or the pseudogene TRBV3-2) to TRBJ2-6; D remains ambiguous. The CDR3 loop spans 14 amino acids. Between the trimmed V and J ends, which lost 0 bases and 4 bases, there was a span of 4 bases. Germline CDR1 is LGHDT and CDR2 is YNNKEL (reference sequence). CDR3 sequence reads: CASSQEAGANVLTF. The DNA of the CDR3 is TGTGCCAGCAGCCAAGAAGCCGGGGCCAACGTCCTGACTTTC.

The V call is TRBV7-9, the J call TRBJ1-1; D is unclear. The germline gives CDR1 SEHNR, CDR2 FQNEAQ (reference sequence). V dropped 3 bases and J dropped 9 bases, with 8 bases sitting between them. The CDR3 is 11 amino acids. The CDR3 region has the DNA TGTGCCAGCAGCTTGGGCAGCCAAGCTTTCTTT. Encoded protein: CASSLGSQAFF.

The chain carries TRBV10-2 and TRBJ1-3; weak D call: TRBD1 (6 bases). The V and J ends lost 6 bases and 3 bases respectively, with 21 bases between them. Germline V CDR1 and CDR2: WSHSY, SAAADI. This CDR3 has 17 amino acids. This CDR3 is CASRGTTRGKVGNTIYF. The CDR3 bases are TGCGCCAGCAGAGGAACTACCAGGGGCAAGGTTGGAAACACCATATATTTT.

This clone was picked up one time. This chain links TRBV10-3 with TRBJ1-5; weak D call: TRBD1 (5 bases). The CDR3 is 14 residues long. The germline V gene has CDR1 ENHRY and CDR2 SYGVKD. The V end was cut by 10 bases, the J end by 3 bases, with 16 bases between. Here the CDR3 reads CATQPGLYNQPQHF. The CDR3 DNA follows: TGTGCCACCCAGCCAGGGTTGTACAATCAGCCCCAGCATTTT.

This sequence joins TRBV6-5 and TRBJ2-1, with 7 nucleotides matching TRBD2. Germline V gene data show CDR1 as MNHEY and CDR2 as SVGAGI. Trimming removed 8 bases from V and 2 bases from J; junction bases left unmatched: 0. The CDR3 extends over 12 amino acids. The CDR3, as DNA: TGTGCCAGCGGGGGGGCCTACAATGAGCAGTTCTTC. This gives the protein CASGGAYNEQFF.

V is TRBV5-4 and J is TRBJ2-3, with D possibly matching TRBD2 (6 bases). The germline CDR1 and CDR2 sequences are SGHNT and YYREEE (reference sequence). The CDR3 is made up of 15 amino acids. V dropped 2 bases and J dropped 8 bases, with 18 bases sitting between them. As DNA, the CDR3 is TGTGCCAGCAGCTTTCTAACCGGGGCCGGGGGTACGCAGTATTTT. It specifies CASSFLTGAGGTQYF.

This chain links TRBV6-1 with TRBJ1-1; D is unclear. CDR3 length: 11 amino acids. Germline assignment: CDR1 MNHNS and CDR2 SASEGT. V lost 3 bases to trimming and J lost 11 bases, with 10 bases between them. The CDR3 protein is CASSDMSLAFF. The CDR3 coding sequence is TGTGCCAGCAGTGATATGTCGTTGGCTTTCTTT.

The V and J genes are TRBV9 and TRBJ1-2; D unresolved. The CDR3 has 16 amino acids. The ends were cut back, 4 bases at V and 4 bases at J, with 20 bases in the middle. Germline V gene lookup returns CDR1 SGDLS and CDR2 YYNGEE. In DNA form, the CDR3 reads TGTGCCAGCAGCCCCGAACCCGTGTGGAAGGGCTATGGCTACACCTTC. Amino acids: CASSPEPVWKGYGYTF.

The chain links TRBV21-1 to TRBJ2-2; the listed D gene, TRBD2, was not tested against the DNA. TRBV21-1 is a known pseudogene. CDR3 length: 17 amino acids. CDR3 loop: CASSKSLDYLGAGELFF. The CDR3 DNA reads as TGTGCCAGCAGCAAATCTTTGGATTACCTAGGTGCCGGGGAGCTGTTTTTT.

Notes on this clone: Compared with germline, one end of the junction differs, possibly owing to a read error. This chain connects TRBV7-7 to TRBJ2-1; the D is unclear. This CDR3 has 16 residues. Germline V CDR1 and CDR2: SSHAT, FNYEAQ (reference sequence). CDR3 sequence (DNA): TGTGCTAGCAGCTTAGGGCCGTCTTTGGTAGTCGATGAGCAGTTCTTC. Its protein is CASSLGPSLVVDEQFF.

CDR3 in amino acids: CASSPLKGWNDTGELFF. The CDR3 nucleotides read TGTGCCAGCAGTCCCTTGAAGGGATGGAATGACACCGGGGAGCTGTTTTTT. The genes are TRBV28 and TRBJ2-2; D is undetermined. CDR3 length: 17 amino acids. Germline CDR1 is MDHEN and CDR2 is SYDVKM. V lost 5 bases, J lost 3 bases, and 19 bases lay in between.